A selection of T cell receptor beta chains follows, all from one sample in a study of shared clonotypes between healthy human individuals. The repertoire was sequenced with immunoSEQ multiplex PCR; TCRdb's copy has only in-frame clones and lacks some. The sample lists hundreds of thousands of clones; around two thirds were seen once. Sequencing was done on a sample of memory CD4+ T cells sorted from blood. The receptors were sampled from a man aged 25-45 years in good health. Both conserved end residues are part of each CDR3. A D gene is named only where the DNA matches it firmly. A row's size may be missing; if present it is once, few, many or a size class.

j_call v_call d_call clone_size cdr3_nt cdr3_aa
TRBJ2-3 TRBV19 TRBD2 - TGTGCCAGTAGTATGCCTAGCGGGATAGATACGCAGTATTTT CASSMPSGIDTQYF
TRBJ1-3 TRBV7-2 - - TGTGCCAGCAGCTTTCTGGGGTCCTCTGGAAACACCATATATTTT CASSFLGSSGNTIYF
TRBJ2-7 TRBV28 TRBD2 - TGTGCCAGCAGTAGGGGGGTGACTAGCGGCTACGAGCAGTACTTC CASSRGVTSGYEQYF
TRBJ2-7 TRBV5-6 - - TGTGCCAGCAGCCGGGGCTCCTACGAGCAGTACTTC CASSRGSYEQYF
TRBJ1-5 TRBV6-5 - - TGTGCCAGCAGCGCCGAGAGACCTAGCAATCAGCCCCAGCATTTT CASSAERPSNQPQHF
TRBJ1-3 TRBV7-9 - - TGTGCCAGCAGTTTCCGGGACGTTAGAAACACCATATATTTT CASSFRDVRNTIYF
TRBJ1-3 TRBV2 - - TGTGCCAGCAGTGAGGAAGGGTCTGGAAACACCATATATTTT CASSEEGSGNTIYF
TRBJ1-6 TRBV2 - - TGTGCCAGCAGTGGAACAGGGAGCTCCTATAATTCACCCCTCCACTTT CASSGTGSSYNSPLHF
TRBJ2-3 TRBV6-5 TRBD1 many TGTGCCAGCAGTTACTCGGCAGGGGGAGCAGATACGCAGTATTTT CASSYSAGGADTQYF
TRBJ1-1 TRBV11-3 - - TGTGCCAGCAGCTTGGGTTCGGGCACTGAAGCTTTCTTT CASSLGSGTEAFF
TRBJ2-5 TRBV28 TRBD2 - TGTGCCAGCAACCCTAGCGGAGAAGAGACCCAGTACTTC CASNPSGEETQYF